The 18 T cell receptor beta chains given below trace back to one sample, sequenced in a study of T cell repertoires in cytomegalovirus infection. Their cognate antigens are unknown. MiXCR, applied by TCRdb to the reads, yields one record per CDR3 protein. Among 640,000 or so distinct CDR3 sequences listed, roughly 33% were seen once. Sequences were derived from cultured PBMCs, sampled from culture after CMV antigen stimulation. The receptor set was obtained from a human donor in good health (CMV status not recorded). Some clones in this sample may be carry-over from other donors' samples.

The CDR3 DNA reads as TGTGCCAGCAGTTTTCTGACAGGGGGTGGCTACACCTTC. It encodes CASSFLTGGGYTF. V gene TRBV12-3 or TRBV12-4 combines with J gene TRBJ1-2; TRBD1 matches 9 bases. After removal of 3 bases from V and 7 bases from J, the junction contained 3 bases not matched to a gene. This CDR3 is 13 amino acids long.

This clonotype has a handful of counts. The chain combines TRBV2 with TRBJ1-2; D unresolved. Germline CDR1 and CDR2: SNHLY and FYNNEI. V was pared by 7 bases and J by 2 bases, with 14 bases between. The CDR3 has 14 residues. The CDR3 DNA reads as TGTGCCAGCATCCCCACGCGGGTGAACTATGGCTACACCTTC. Translated, it gives CASIPTRVNYGYTF. Complete variable domain (other parts from reference TRBV2 and TRBJ1-2): EPEVTQTPSHQVTQMGQEVILRCVPISNHLYFYWYRQILGQKVEFLVSFYNNEISEKSEIFDDQFSVERPDGSNFTLKIRSTKLEDSAMYFCASIPTRVNYGYTFGSGTRLTVV.

This clonotype occurred a few times. The genes are TRBV5-1 and TRBJ2-7; D assignment may be TRBD1 or TRBD2 (5 bases each). The germline V gene has CDR1 SGHRS and CDR2 YFSETQ. Trimming removed 0 bases at V and 6 bases at J, with 10 bases between. There are 13 residues in the CDR3. The CDR3 DNA sequence: TGCGCCAGCAGCTTGGGGTGGGGGACCGAGCAGTACTTC. Protein sequence: CASSLGWGTEQYF.

The chain has TRBV19 and TRBJ2-5; 7 bases line up with TRBD1. The J segment lost 5 bases and the V segment lost 4 bases, leaving 4 bases of the junction unmatched. The germline gives CDR1 LNHDA, CDR2 SQIVND (reference sequence). This CDR3 is built from 13 residues. This CDR3 is CASSTDRVETQYF. CDR3 bases: TGTGCCAGTAGTACAGACAGGGTGGAGACCCAGTACTTC.

J is TRBJ2-1 and V is TRBV6-2 or TRBV6-3, with 15 bases lining up with TRBD2. The V segment lost 7 bases and the J segment 9 bases; nucleotides outside the gene matches: 13. CDR3 length: 17 residues. Germline-derived CDR1 and CDR2 are MNHEY and SVGEGT. The CDR3 reads CASISQAGLAGGREQFF. CDR3 DNA: TGTGCCAGCATCTCCCAAGCAGGACTAGCGGGAGGGCGTGAGCAGTTCTTC.

V is TRBV6-1 and J is TRBJ2-1; TRBD2 matches at 11 bases. The CDR3 length is 15 residues. In germline, CDR1 is MNHNS, CDR2 SASEGT. Germline trimming cut 4 bases from V and 8 bases from J; bases unmatched to any gene: 7. Written as DNA, the CDR3 is TGTGCCAGCAGTGTAACTAGCGGGGGTCTCGATGAGCAGTTCTTC. Protein sequence: CASSVTSGGLDEQFF.

The J gene is TRBJ1-2, the V gene TRBV28; the D is unclear. The CDR3 sequence is 14 residues long. V shed 4 bases and J shed 6 bases, with 15 bases lying between them. CDR1 and CDR2 (germline): MDHEN, SYDVKM. In DNA form, the CDR3 reads TGTGCCAGCAGTTCCCGGCCAACAAGCGATGGCTACACCTTC. This sequence encodes CASSSRPTSDGYTF.

The V gene is TRBV7-4, the J gene TRBJ2-7; D is unresolved. Trimming left V 5 bases short and J 4 bases short, with 12 bases between. This CDR3 has 13 residues. CDR1 SGHVT and CDR2 SQSDAQ come from the germline V gene. CDR3 coding DNA: TGTGCCAGCAGCCCGACCGGGTGGTACGAGCAGTACTTC. Protein product: CASSPTGWYEQYF.

The CDR3 sequence: CASGLSDEAFF. The CDR3 DNA sequence: TGTGCTAGTGGTTTATCAGATGAAGCTTTCTTT. The J gene is TRBJ1-1, the V gene TRBV12-5; D is undetermined. CDR3 size: 11 residues. Germline V gives CDR1 LGHNT, CDR2 FRNRAP. V was trimmed by 3 bases and J by 7 bases, leaving 6 bases between them.

This clonotype was counted between two and nine times. V gene TRBV19 combines with J gene TRBJ1-5; D is unclear. This CDR3 has 13 residues. V was trimmed by 2 bases and J by 7 bases, leaving 9 bases between them. Germline V gene lookup returns CDR1 LNHDA and CDR2 SQIVND (reference sequence). The CDR3 DNA sequence: TGTGCCAGTAGTATACAAGAGTTGCAGCCCCAGCATTTT. It is translated as CASSIQELQPQHF. Drawing the rest from reference TRBV19 and TRBJ1-5, the complete variable domain is DGGITQSPKYLFRKEGQNVTLSCEQNLNHDAMYWYRQDPGQGLRLIYYSQIVNDFQKGDIAEGYSVSREKKESFPLTVTSAQKNPTAFYLCASSIQELQPQHFGDGTRLSIL.

V usage is TRBV2 and J usage is TRBJ1-2, with D uncertain. The CDR3 consists of 17 residues. Deletions cut 8 bases from V and 3 bases from J, with 25 bases between. Germline V gene lookup returns CDR1 SNHLY and CDR2 FYNNEI. The CDR3 spells CASENPRASSGDYGYTF. The CDR3 coding sequence is TGTGCCAGCGAGAACCCCCGGGCTTCTAGTGGTGACTATGGCTACACCTTC.

This clonotype showed up many times. The chain employs TRBV7-2 and TRBJ2-7; TRBD1 or TRBD2 may be the D gene (5 bases each). V lost 3 bases and J 3 bases, leaving 9 bases between the germline ends. The CDR3 spans 13 residues. The germline V gene encodes CDR1 SGHTA and CDR2 FQGNSA. The DNA of the CDR3 is TGTGCCAGCAGCTTGGGACGGAACTACGAGCAGTACTTC. Its protein is CASSLGRNYEQYF.

There are a few counts of this clonotype. The genes are TRBV27 and TRBJ2-3; 7 bases align to TRBD1. The CDR3 is 16 residues long. CDR1 MNHEY and CDR2 SMNVEV come from the germline V gene (reference sequence). V lost 4 bases and J lost 1; bases outside the gene matches: 8. The CDR3 nucleotides are TGTGCCAGCAGTTCTCGGTTCGGACAGGGCACAGATACGCAGTATTTT. Its translation: CASSSRFGQGTDTQYF.

The chain is built from TRBV27 and TRBJ1-1; D not resolved. This CDR3 is 14 amino acids long. The V gene lost 5 bases and the J gene lost 1 base, with 11 bases spanning the gap. Per the germline V gene, CDR1 is MNHEY and CDR2 is SMNVEV (reference sequence). The CDR3 here is CASSQPGRNTEAFF. In DNA, the CDR3 is TGTGCCAGCAGTCAGCCGGGGAGGAACACTGAAGCTTTCTTT.

This clonotype was counted once. This sequence joins TRBV7-9 and TRBJ2-3, with 11 bases lining up with TRBD2. This CDR3 contains 17 residues. V dropped 8 bases and J dropped 0; count of bases not matched to a gene: 10. In germline, CDR1 is SEHNR, CDR2 FQNEAQ (reference sequence). The CDR3 spells CASPQTSGSPSTDTQYF. The CDR3 coding sequence is TGTGCCAGCCCCCAAACTAGCGGGAGCCCTAGCACAGATACGCAGTATTTT.

The sample holds one count of this clonotype. This chain connects TRBV7-2 to TRBJ2-5; D gene ambiguous. The germline V gene has CDR1 SGHTA and CDR2 FQGNSA. V lost 3 bases to trimming and J lost 1 base, with 12 bases between them. The CDR3 loop spans 15 amino acids. CDR3 sequence: CASSLMLTVQETQYF. CDR3 nucleotide sequence: TGTGCCAGCAGCTTGATGCTGACCGTCCAAGAGACCCAGTACTTC.

There are a few counts of this clonotype. V gene TRBV19 combines with J gene TRBJ2-5, with TRBD2 matching over 9 bases. Germline values: CDR1 LNHDA, CDR2 SQIVND (reference sequence). This CDR3 has 16 residues. V dropped 3 bases and J dropped 5; count of bases not matched to a gene: 10. CDR3 sequence reads: CASSMWASGARETQYF. In DNA, the CDR3 is TGTGCCAGTAGTATGTGGGCTAGCGGGGCCCGGGAGACCCAGTACTTC.

The rearrangement links TRBV19 to TRBJ1-6; D is uncertain. The CDR3 contains 14 residues. Germline V gives CDR1 LNHDA, CDR2 SQIVND (reference sequence). The germline V and J ends were trimmed by 4 bases and 4 bases, with 8 bases remaining between them. In DNA, the CDR3 is TGTGCCAGTAGTAAGACGTGGTATAATTCACCCCTCCACTTT. Translated: CASSKTWYNSPLHF.